This T cell receptor beta chain appears in the sequencing data of a study of beta chain features in type 1 diabetes (dated by TCRdb to about 2018). Background for the entire study: Mean age, gender distribution, total cell number and subset yield were not different between patients and healthy donors. The study compared the TCRB repertoires of sorted circulating CD4+ T cell subsets in recently diagnosed type 1 diabetes patients with those in matched healthy donors. Regulatory and stem cell-like memory subsets were isolated from only 8 patients and roughly eight healthy donors, whereas naive and central memory subsets came from all 30 or so donors. A total of about 110,000,000 sorted cells were examined across all samples, and a strong correlation was observed between cell number per subset and RNA yield. Broader findings and caveats from the paper: Type 1 diabetes patients showed a moderate but significant shortening of TCRB CDR3 length in all four CD4+ subsets. Naive, central memory and regulatory TCRB repertoires appeared to be more alike among patients than among healthy donors. Because cDNA was sequenced instead of genomic DNA, activated cells with high expression could be over-represented, although the groups did not differ in activation or CD3 levels. Fewer insertions and more nucleotide deletions at VDJ recombination sites were observed in patients with type 1 diabetes, implying thymic rearrangement abnormalities. PCR might favor shorter templates, but patient and control samples were amplified and corrected together, so any skew would affect both groups equally. Only small numbers of individuals were included in the HLA sub-analyses, which left unresolved whether HLA type had any influence on TCRB rearrangement.

Each donor gave one peripheral blood draw, roughly 120 mL on average, collected into heparinised tubes. A BD FACSAria II was used to sort naive, central memory, regulatory and stem cell-like memory CD4+ T cells with a panel that included CD45RO, CCR7, CD25, CD127, CD95 and CD27. Purity was above 98% for every sorted population. PBMCs were isolated immediately by Lymphoprep density gradient centrifugation and stained directly without culture. So that batch effects would be minimized, each experiment stained and sorted samples in pairs, pairing one healthy donor with one patient. This clone came up a few times. The specificity of this receptor is unknown. No base qualities exist here, and no much larger clone lies one base off it. The entire isolated RNA was reverse transcribed using the High Capacity cDNA Reverse Transcription Kit, and thus expressed TCRB transcripts were sequenced. Deep immunoSEQ sequencing was performed on naive, central memory and regulatory T cell samples, with an average of roughly 3.5 million total reads per sample. After sorted cells were lysed in RLT buffer, RNA was extracted with DNase-treated RNeasy Micro or Mini kits, with the choice depending on cell number. To prevent cross-contamination, each cell subset was processed individually, whereas patient and healthy donor samples were processed jointly. TCRB sequences were amplified from cDNA with the immunoSEQ multiplex PCR, producing 87-bp fragments spanning the CDR3 region. Sequencing of the amplicons was performed on the Illumina HiSeq platform. The authors' pipeline ran thus. PCR bias was corrected computationally using synthetic template baselines, and reads within Hamming distance 2 were collapsed, with unmergeable singletons discarded. Reads were aligned against IMGT so that V, D and J genes, CDR3 length and insertions or deletions at six rearrangement sites could be assigned. Within each subset, clonotype counts were normalized to sorted cell number, and only after that were true diversity and Gini coefficients computed with the tcR R package. The overlap coefficient, calculated on TCRB nucleotide sequences, was used to measure repertoire sharing. Out-of-frame TCRB sequences from naive cells were analyzed to stand in for the pre-selection repertoire. The source is immuneACCESS, and TCRdb retained only in-frame sequences with V and J called. Part of the clones is not carried over; for the studies checked, unresolved V genes explain less than half of this, and the remainder is unexplained. That table supplies the V and J calls and clone size; D and trimming were determined from the DNA. Present in this sample are approximately 360,000 clones, approximately 12% of which were seen just once. The ten largest clones capture 0.0095% to 0.013% of the sample.

Its CDR3 holds 14 amino acids, cysteine through phenylalanine. Only the CDR3 portion is preserved as DNA: 42 bases, with reading frame beginning at the first base. V loses 5 bases, J loses 0 bases, and the germline ends lie 9 bases apart. CDR1 and CDR2, per the germline V gene, are SGHRS and YFSETQ. This sequence uses TRBV5-1 and TRBJ2-1; a tentative D match to TRBD2 spans 5 bases. This clonotype was obtained from a woman in her late teens or twenties with type 1 diabetes. Sequenced: naive CD4+ T cells from blood. The sample's cell subset or site label, in plain terms: true naive CD4+ T cells. The CDR3 protein: CASRIRDSYNEQFF. The nucleotide sequence reads TGCGCCAGCAGAATCCGGGACTCCTACAATGAGCAGTTCTTC.